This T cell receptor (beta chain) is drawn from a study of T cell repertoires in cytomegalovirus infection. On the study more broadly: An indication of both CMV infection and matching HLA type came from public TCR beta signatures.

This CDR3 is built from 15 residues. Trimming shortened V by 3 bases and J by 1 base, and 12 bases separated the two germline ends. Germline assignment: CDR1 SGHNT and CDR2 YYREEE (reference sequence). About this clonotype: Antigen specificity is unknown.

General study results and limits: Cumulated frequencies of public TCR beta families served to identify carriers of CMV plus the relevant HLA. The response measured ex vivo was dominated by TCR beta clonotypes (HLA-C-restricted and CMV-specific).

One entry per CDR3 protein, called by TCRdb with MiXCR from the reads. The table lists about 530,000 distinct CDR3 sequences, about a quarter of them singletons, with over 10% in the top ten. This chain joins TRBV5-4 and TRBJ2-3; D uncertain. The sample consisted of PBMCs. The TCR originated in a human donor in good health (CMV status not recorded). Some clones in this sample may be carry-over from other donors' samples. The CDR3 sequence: CASSSPSIRTDTQYF. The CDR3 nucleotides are TGTGCCAGCAGCTCCCCTTCAATTCGCACAGATACGCAGTATTTT. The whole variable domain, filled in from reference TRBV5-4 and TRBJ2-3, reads ETGVTQSPTHLIKTRGQQVTLRCSSQSGHNTVSWYQQALGQGPQFIFQYYREEENGRGNFPPRFSGLQFPNYSSELNVNALELDDSALYLCASSSPSIRTDTQYFGPGTRLTVL.